The present entry profiles one T cell receptor beta chain with its context. These data come from a study of CD8+ T cells in alopecia areata. Trimming removed 6 bases from V and 2 bases from J, with 13 bases in between. Germline values: CDR1 SQVTM, CDR2 ANQGSEA. The CDR3 extends over 13 amino acids. TCR sequencing used cDNA made by reverse transcription of extracted RNA. The protocol was immunoSEQ multiplex PCR, while the TCRdb copy is restricted to in-frame clones and leaves out a portion. The repertoire holds around 150,000 clones, under 70% seen once, with 0.91% in the top ten. As for treatment: oral pan-JAK inhibitor, 5-10 mg twice daily.

The receptor was derived from a human donor with alopecia areata. This chain joins TRBV29-1 and TRBJ1-1; the D is unclear. The input for sequencing was CD4+ T cells sorted from blood, taken at week 4, from a patient treated with tofacitinib. The CDR3 region is CSVRTALNTEAFF. In DNA form, the CDR3 reads TGCAGCGTGAGGACGGCGCTAAACACTGAAGCTTTCTTT. Full variable domain (outside the CDR3, taken from reference TRBV29-1 and TRBJ1-1): SAVISQKPSRDICQRGTSLTIQCQVDSQVTMMFWYRQQPGQSLTLIATANQGSEATYESGFVIDKFPISRPNLTFSTLTVSNMSPEDSSIYLCSVRTALNTEAFFGQGTRLTVV.